This TCR beta chain is drawn from a study of vaccination and CD4 T cells after COVID-19 (dated by TCRdb to the early 2020s). For the wider study: Convalescent patients had a positive SARS-CoV-2 result on nasal swab PCR, and of these patients, nine had mild disease and one had severe disease. Six males and four females were included in the convalescent cohort, with two Hispanic individuals, seven Caucasians, two Asians and one multiracial person represented. Participants got two doses of the Pfizer-BioNTech BNT162b2 vaccine (n=8) or two doses of the Moderna mRNA-1273 vaccine (n=2). Post-COVID blood samples from convalescent patients were collected a median of approximately 93 days after diagnosis, with a range of roughly 35 to 180 days. Post-vaccine blood samples were obtained a median of roughly 75 days after the second vaccine dose, with a range of 14 to 241 days. Overlapping spike peptide pools from SARS-CoV-2 and from the common cold coronaviruses HCoV-NL63, HCoV-OC43 and HCoV-229E were used as culture stimuli. Control cultures used a CEFX viral epitope pool as positive control, an HIV-1 Nef peptide pool as negative control, or no peptide. The spike-specific CD4+ TCR repertoire was compared before and after mRNA vaccination in fewer than eleven COVID-19 convalescent patients and a few infection-naive healthy vaccine recipients. The research as a whole found: Of the vaccine-specific clones in convalescent patients, 304 of 307, or nearly all, reacted only to SARS-CoV-2 spike and did not cross-react with common cold coronaviruses. The median count of SARS-CoV-2-reactive clonotypes went up from 21 after infection to about 41 after vaccination, although the change was not significant. Relatively few convalescent patients were included in the study, and early timepoints after natural infection were not analyzed. Among the post-vaccine SARS-CoV-2-reactive clones in convalescent patients, a median around 85% showed up only after vaccination, which suggests vaccine-specific priming.

The treatment or condition label, as the study defines it: roughly 10-day PBMC culture with coronavirus spike peptide pools or control peptides (ViraFEST assay). The ViraFEST assay was used in the study, in which antigen-specific T cells were expanded with peptide pools and expanded clonotypes were subsequently identified by TCR sequencing. Positive SARS-CoV-2 PCR tests in the convalescent patients dated from March to December 2020, before Alpha, Beta and Delta variants emerged in the United States. Fewer than 2.5 million PBMCs per well were cultured in IMDM with approximately 5.2% human AB serum and 8.5 to 10 IU/ml IL-2, plus 10 ug/ml peptide pools. Half of the culture medium was replaced with fresh IL-2-containing medium on days 3 and 7. CD4+ T cells were isolated after roughly nine days of culture through negative selection using the EasySep CD4+ T cell isolation kit. Ficoll-Paque Plus gradient centrifugation was used to isolate PBMCs from whole blood, and the isolated PBMCs were then either used fresh or cryopreserved at -140C. Triplicate wells were generally used for each culture condition.

Library preparation was by PCR. At the Johns Hopkins FTIC core, DNA from the cultured CD4+ T cells underwent TCR sequencing with the Oncomine TCR Beta short-read assay. The QIAamp micro DNA kit was used to extract genomic DNA from the cultured CD4+ T cells. The Oncomine TCR Beta libraries from cultured CD4+ T cells were pooled using unique dual indexes and then sequenced on an Illumina iSeq 100. Per the original workflow: Non-productive sequences were removed, and CDR3s that did not start with C, did not end with F or W, or were shorter than 7 amino acids were discarded. Antigen-specific clonotypes were identified using the MANAFEST web application through comparison of peptide-stimulated wells with reference and other culture wells. An FDR below 0.05, an odds ratio above 5, and a productive frequency above 0.1% in at least two of three replicate wells were required for clones to be considered positive. A clonotype counted as cross-reactive if it showed significant expansion both in the SARS-CoV-2 spike wells and in at least one common cold coronavirus spike condition. Levenshtein distances (stringdist) and unrooted phylogenetic trees (ape) in R version 3.6.1 were used to assess CDR3 homology. TCRdb reprocessed the public reads (quality trimming at Q25 with fastp, clone calling with MiXCR) and kept in-frame beta chains. Rows are unified per CDR3 protein, each entry keeping the most common DNA and genes. Clone size and V and J calls follow TCRdb, not the original study. The sample table contains approximately 11,000 distinct CDR3 sequences; only one count was recorded for roughly three fifths of them. Around 8.6% of the sample goes to the ten largest clones.

This clonotype was found a few times. Its antigen remains unidentified. No quality values exist for individual bases; no much larger clone is one base distant. Trimming at the junction amounts to 1 base on V and 4 bases on J, and the germline ends lie 13 bases apart. From the germline V gene, CDR1 is SGHVS and CDR2 is FQNEAQ. From cysteine to phenylalanine, the CDR3 is 15 amino acids long. Only the CDR3 DNA is retained, 45 bases long and in frame from the first base. Sequencing was done on a sample of CD4+ T cells from blood, cultured in vitro. The rearrangement combines TRBV7-8 with TRBJ1-2, with the D gene not confidently named. This TCR was sampled from a human donor who had recovered from COVID-19. CDR3 sequence: CASSLDIGGGYGYTF. Read as DNA, the sequence is TGTGCCAGCAGCTTAGATATAGGCGGCGGCTATGGCTACACCTTC.